This T cell receptor (beta chain) was found in a study of blood T cell repertoires in COVID-19. Clones were sequenced by immunoSEQ multiplex PCR, and TCRdb holds only the in-frame ones, with some missing. The sample lists 100,000 to 150,000 clones, about 79% occurring once. The trim removed 3 bases at V and 4 bases at J, leaving 5 bases unmatched. The CDR3 is made up of 15 amino acids. CDR1 and CDR2 from the germline V gene are SGDLS and YYNGEE. This clonotype was sampled from a middle-aged man with active or convalescent COVID-19. The chain links TRBV9 to TRBJ2-1; 9 bases line up with TRBD2. The sample comprised peripheral blood. The CDR3 loop is CASSAVAGVYNEQFF. DNA for the CDR3: TGTGCCAGCAGCGCCGTAGCGGGAGTGTACAATGAGCAGTTCTTC.